The 5 T cell receptor beta chains below all came from one sample that was sequenced in a study of blood T cell repertoires in COVID-19. Repertoires were generated with immunoSEQ multiplex PCR, while TCRdb's copy carries only in-frame clones and drops some. The sample yields 200,000 to 300,000 clones, about 91% seen once. The sequenced sample consisted of PBMCs or T cells enriched from blood (not recorded which). Receptor source: a middle-aged woman with acute COVID-19.

V and J are TRBV1 and TRBJ1-5. TRBV1 is a recognized pseudogene. The CDR3 runs 17 residues. The CDR3 coding sequence is TGCACCAGCAGCCAAGATCGGTCCCCGCCTAGCAATCAGCCCCAGCATTTT. It is translated as CTSSQDRSPPSNQPQHF.

V is TRBV29-1 and J is TRBJ2-7, with D unresolved. Trimming removed 5 bases at V and 6 bases at J, with 11 bases between. From germline, CDR1 is SQVTM and CDR2 ANQGSEA. The CDR3 covers 11 residues. The CDR3 is CSVISVSEQYF. Written as DNA, the CDR3 is TGCAGCGTTATATCAGTTTCCGAGCAGTACTTC.

The chain employs TRBV6-5 and TRBJ1-4; D uncertain. The CDR3 has 14 amino acids. CDR1 MNHEY and CDR2 SVGAGI come from the germline V gene. Trimming left V 6 bases short and J 8 bases short, with 16 bases between. CDR3 loop: CASSPEKGGEKLFF. In DNA, the CDR3 is TGTGCCAGCAGCCCGGAAAAGGGCGGGGAAAAACTGTTTTTT.

The gene calls are TRBV19 and TRBJ2-1; the D gene is possibly TRBD2 (6 bases). The CDR3 contains 13 residues. Per the germline V gene, CDR1 is LNHDA and CDR2 is SQIVND (reference sequence). Trimming took off 8 bases at V and 6 bases at J, with 14 bases between the two ends. Here the CDR3 DNA reads TGTGCCAGTGCGCGGGATTCGAGCAATGAGCAGTTCTTC. It is translated as CASARDSSNEQFF. Supplemented by reference TRBV19 and TRBJ2-1, the full variable domain reads DGGITQSPKYLFRKEGQNVTLSCEQNLNHDAMYWYRQDPGQGLRLIYYSQIVNDFQKGDIAEGYSVSREKKESFPLTVTSAQKNPTAFYLCASARDSSNEQFFGPGTRLTVL.

The chain uses TRBV7-2 and TRBJ2-3; TRBD2 is a possible D gene (7 bases). The CDR3 is 16 amino acids. V lost 4 bases and J lost 6, with 20 bases in between. The germline gives CDR1 SGHTA, CDR2 FQGNSA. CDR3 DNA: TGTGCCAGCAGCTGGGGGGGGCTAGCCCTCGGGGATACGCAGTATTTT. Protein: CASSWGGLALGDTQYF.